A selection of T cell receptor beta chains follows, all from one sample in a study of T-cell memory formation after mild COVID-19. TCRdb re-called the 5' RACE reads with MiXCR, one entry per CDR3 protein. The repertoire consists of about 110,000 distinct CDR3 sequences, with approximately 15% occurring once and the leading ten covering approximately 28%. The sequencing sample was made of PBMCs or a T cell subset sorted from them (not recorded which). These TCRs come from an adult woman who had mild COVID-19 (a few samples of this study predate the infection). Cell type and time point are not known. CDR3s include the opening cysteine and the closing phenylalanine or tryptophan. Each record gives: J gene, D gene, clone size, V gene, CDR3 protein, CDR3 DNA. D genes are given only for firm matches. Not every row has a clone size; where given, it reads once, few, many or a size class.

>TRBJ2-5|TRBD1|few|TRBV13
CASSTDRETQYF
TGTGCCAGCAGCACGGACAGGGAGACCCAGTACTTC
>TRBJ1-2|.|few|TRBV5-4
CASSLGHQHYGYTF
TGTGCCAGCAGCTTGGGGCACCAGCACTATGGCTACACCTTC
>TRBJ2-7|.|many|TRBV24-1
CATSDSGAAYEQYF
TGTGCCACCAGTGATTCCGGAGCTGCCTACGAGCAGTACTTC
>TRBJ1-1|TRBD1|.|TRBV20-1
CSASLDRGGTEAFF
TGCAGTGCTAGCTTAGACAGGGGTGGAACTGAAGCTTTCTTT
>TRBJ1-1|.|.|TRBV7-9
CASSLVAGEAFF
TGTGCCAGCAGCTTAGTGGCTGGTGAAGCTTTCTTT
>TRBJ1-6|TRBD1|few|TRBV7-9
CASSLGQGVNSPLHF
TGTGCCAGCAGCTTAGGGCAGGGGGTTAATTCACCCCTCCACTTT
>TRBJ2-1|TRBD1|.|TRBV12-3/TRBV12-4
CASSLGTGNEQFF
TGTGCCAGCAGTTTAGGGACAGGCAATGAGCAGTTCTTC
>TRBJ2-5|.|.|TRBV27
CASSLSRSGETQYF
TGTGCCAGCAGTTTATCTCGCAGTGGGGAGACCCAGTACTTC
>TRBJ2-3|.|.|TRBV14
CASSQDPTGTDTQYF
TGTGCCAGCAGCCAAGACCCGACGGGCACAGATACGCAGTATTTT
>TRBJ2-2|.|.|TRBV6-5
CASSYAANTGELFF
TGTGCCAGCAGTTACGCAGCGAACACCGGGGAGCTGTTTTTT
>TRBJ2-7|TRBD2|.|TRBV13
CASRDSGGPYEQYF
TGTGCCAGCAGGGATAGCGGGGGGCCCTACGAGCAGTACTTC
>TRBJ2-7|TRBD2|.|TRBV4-2
CASSHSGNSYEQYF
TGTGCCAGCAGCCATAGCGGGAACTCCTACGAGCAGTACTTC
>TRBJ2-3|TRBD2|.|TRBV24-1
CATSSGTSGADAQYF
TGTGCCACCAGTTCAGGGACTAGCGGAGCAGATGCGCAGTATTTT
>TRBJ1-1|.|.|TRBV12-3/TRBV12-4
CASTPTLGPDTEAFF
TGTGCCAGCACTCCCACCCTTGGGCCCGACACTGAAGCTTTCTTT
>TRBJ2-5|.|.|TRBV5-1
CATVETQYF
TGCGCCACCGTAGAGACCCAGTACTTC
>TRBJ2-1|TRBD2|.|TRBV9
CASSGSGRANEQFF
TGTGCCAGCAGCGGTAGCGGGAGGGCCAATGAGCAGTTCTTC
>TRBJ1-1|.|.|TRBV7-2
CASSPLLYREEAFF
TGTGCCAGCAGCCCCCTCCTGTACCGGGAGGAAGCTTTCTTT
>TRBJ1-2|.|.|TRBV24-1
CATSDNYRTDGYTF
TGTGCCACCAGTGATAATTACCGGACGGACGGCTACACCTTC
>TRBJ2-1|.|.|TRBV7-3
CASSAPPANEQFF
TGTGCCAGCAGTGCCCCCCCGGCCAATGAGCAGTTCTTC
>TRBJ2-7|.|few|TRBV3-1
CASSPRDPPSEQYF
TGTGCCAGCAGCCCTCGGGACCCTCCCTCCGAGCAGTACTTC
>TRBJ2-7|TRBD2|.|TRBV4-3
CASSHGPIAGDYEQYF
TGCGCCAGCAGCCACGGCCCCATAGCGGGGGACTACGAGCAGTACTTC
>TRBJ2-7|.|.|TRBV6-2/TRBV6-3
CASSYADVGDEQYF
TGTGCCAGCAGTTACGCCGACGTTGGGGACGAGCAGTACTTC
>TRBJ2-1|.|few|TRBV30
CAWVEGHEQFF
TGTGCCTGGGTCGAGGGGCATGAGCAGTTCTTC
>TRBJ2-2|.|few|TRBV29-1
CSVDTGELFF
TGCAGCGTTGACACCGGGGAGCTGTTTTTT
>TRBJ2-3|TRBD2|.|TRBV7-9
CASSPDRLTSGFTDTQYF
TGTGCCAGCAGCCCCGACCGCCTTACTAGCGGGTTCACAGATACGCAGTATTTT
>TRBJ2-3|.|.|TRBV4-1
CASSSGVSGADTQYF
TGCGCCAGCAGCTCAGGGGTCAGCGGGGCAGATACGCAGTATTTT
>TRBJ2-1|.|few|TRBV5-6
CASSSVEGNEQFF
TGTGCCAGCAGCTCCGTAGAGGGAAATGAGCAGTTCTTC
>TRBJ1-5|.|few|TRBV5-5
CASSLEGDLWPQHF
TGTGCCAGCAGCTTGGAAGGAGACTTATGGCCCCAGCATTTT
>TRBJ1-4|TRBD1|many|TRBV4-1
CASSQMVQGSANEKLFF
TGCGCCAGCAGCCAGATGGTACAGGGGTCAGCTAATGAAAAACTGTTTTTT
>TRBJ2-3|TRBD2|.|TRBV29-1
CSVEQLAGDPDTQYF
TGCAGCGTTGAACAGCTAGCGGGAGACCCAGATACGCAGTATTTT
>TRBJ2-5|.|many|TRBV7-8
CASRIWAEIQETQYF
TGTGCCAGCAGGATATGGGCGGAAATTCAAGAGACCCAGTACTTC
>TRBJ2-7|TRBD2|few|TRBV10-3
CAITTGGGYEQYF
TGTGCCATCACAACGGGGGGTGGCTACGAGCAGTACTTC
>TRBJ2-5|.|medium-sized|TRBV12-3/TRBV12-4
CASGAGGASAQYF
TGTGCCAGCGGGGCAGGAGGAGCATCGGCCCAGTACTTC
>TRBJ2-5|.|.|TRBV5-1
CASSSYGHIQETQYF
TGCGCCAGCAGCTCGTACGGACATATCCAAGAGACCCAGTACTTC
>TRBJ2-1|TRBD1|.|TRBV5-1
CASGLRDRGFNEQFF
TGCGCCAGCGGACTACGGGACAGGGGATTCAATGAGCAGTTCTTC
>TRBJ1-1|.|.|TRBV20-1
CSAITNTEAFF
TGCAGTGCTATTACGAACACTGAAGCTTTCTTT